The 22 T cell receptor beta chains listed next were all sequenced from one sample in a study of PD-L1 blockade in urothelial cancer. The sample's time point: pretreatment peripheral blood. Measured with immunoSEQ multiplex PCR; TCRdb has only the in-frame clones, and not every one. The table has some 40,000 clones, around 85% seen once. The sequenced sample was PBMCs, obtained around atezolizumab (anti-PD-L1) treatment. These receptor sequences come from a man aged 80 or over with urothelial cancer.

A single count supports this clone. The chain combines TRBV6-6 with TRBJ2-3, with D hard to call. This CDR3 region has 15 residues. From germline, CDR1 is MNHNY and CDR2 SVGAGI (reference sequence). The germline V and J ends were trimmed by 8 bases and 0 bases, with 15 bases remaining between them. For the CDR3, the DNA is TGTGCCAGCTGCATTGGCCATTCTAGCACAGATACGCAGTATTTT. This sequence encodes CASCIGHSSTDTQYF.

The chain joins TRBV11-3 to TRBJ2-1, with 9 bases fitting TRBD1. The CDR3 has 15 amino acids. Germline trimming cut 5 bases from V and 2 bases from J; bases unmatched to any gene: 4. Germline CDR1 reads SGHNT; CDR2 reads YENEEA. The DNA of the CDR3 is TGTGCCAGCAGCCCAAGACAGGGGGCCTACAATGAGCAGTTCTTC. It translates to CASSPRQGAYNEQFF. Complete variable domain (other parts from reference TRBV11-3 and TRBJ2-1): EAGVVQSPRYKIIEKKQPVAFWCNPISGHNTLYWYLQNLGQGPELLIRYENEEAVDDSQLPKDRFSAERLKGVDSTLKIQPAELGDSAVYLCASSPRQGAYNEQFFGPGTRLTVL.

V usage is TRBV5-1 and J usage is TRBJ2-7; 7 nucleotides agree with TRBD1. V was pared by 4 bases and J by 4 bases, with 8 bases of the junction left unmatched. CDR3 length equals 14 residues. Germline values: CDR1 SGHRS, CDR2 YFSETQ. The CDR3 loop is CASSTGQTVYEQYF. CDR3 nucleotides: TGCGCCAGCAGCACGGGACAGACCGTGTACGAGCAGTACTTC.

The chain links TRBV6-1 to TRBJ2-3; TRBD2 is a possible D gene (6 bases). The length of the CDR3 is 15 residues. The germline V gene has CDR1 MNHNS and CDR2 SASEGT. V was shortened by 7 bases and J by 3 bases, with 17 bases between the two germline ends. The CDR3 region has the DNA TGTGCCAGCATCCCGCCCGCGGGAAGTACAGATACGCAGTATTTT. Protein: CASIPPAGSTDTQYF.

Only a few counts were recorded for this clone. CDR3 loop: CASSDGQGSFF. The DNA of the CDR3 is TGCGCCAGCAGTGACGGACAGGGTTCTTTCTTT. This chain connects TRBV10-2 to TRBJ1-1; 8 nucleotides match TRBD1. The CDR3 runs to 11 residues. Trimming cost V 3 bases and J 12 bases; bases outside gene matches: 3. From germline, CDR1 is WSHSY and CDR2 SAAADI.

V usage is TRBV6-6 and J usage is TRBJ1-2, with TRBD1 identical over 8 bases. The CDR3 spans 15 residues. Losses at the gene ends were 5 bases for V and 7 bases for J; bases not matched to a gene: 12. Germline V gene lookup returns CDR1 MNHNY and CDR2 SVGAGI (reference sequence). In DNA form, the CDR3 reads TGTGCCAGCAGTCCCCTTATGCAGGGGGCGCCTGGCTACACCTTC. Translated: CASSPLMQGAPGYTF.

V and J are TRBV15 and TRBJ2-3; 11 bases are shared with TRBD2. This CDR3 contains 14 residues. Per the germline V gene, CDR1 is LNHNV and CDR2 is YYDKDF (reference sequence). The ends lost 6 bases at V and 4 bases at J; junction bases unmatched: 3. CDR3 region: CATRGLAAADTQYF. The CDR3 nucleotides are TGTGCCACCAGGGGACTAGCGGCTGCAGATACGCAGTATTTT.

This chain joins TRBV5-1 and TRBJ2-7, with 11 bases lining up with TRBD2. After removal of 2 bases from V and 12 bases from J, the junction contained 10 bases not matched to a gene. The CDR3 consists of 14 residues. Germline assignment: CDR1 SGHRS and CDR2 YFSETQ. CDR3 sequence: CASSFLTSGSLLYF. The CDR3 DNA is TGCGCCAGCAGCTTTCTCACTAGCGGGAGTCTCTTGTACTTC.

The gene calls are TRBV29-1 and TRBJ2-1, with 9 bases identical to TRBD2. Germline CDR1 and CDR2: SQVTM and ANQGSEA. The CDR3 runs 16 residues. The DNA of the CDR3 is TGCAGTCTTGACGGTAGCGGGAGCTTTAAGACCAATGAGCAGTTCTTC. This sequence encodes CSLDGSGSFKTNEQFF.

This clone occurred a few times. Other DNA sequences of this sample code for an identical CDR3. DNA of the CDR3: TGTGCCAGCAGCTTGTCAGGGGGGAACACTGAAGCTTTCTTT. Translated, it gives CASSLSGGNTEAFF. The chain employs TRBV11-2 and TRBJ1-1; TRBD1 matches at 7 bases. The germline V gene encodes CDR1 SGHAT and CDR2 FQNNGV. With V trimmed by 3 bases and J by 1 base, 2 bases remained unmatched. The CDR3 sequence is 14 residues long.

The J gene is TRBJ1-1, the V gene TRBV7-9, with 8 bases lining up with TRBD1. Germline CDR1 and CDR2: SEHNR and FQNEAQ (reference sequence). The CDR3 is 15 residues long. The V segment lost 5 bases and the J segment 5 bases; nucleotides outside the gene matches: 10. For the CDR3, the DNA is TGTGCCAGCAGCCCCCGGTCCAACAGGGGGACTGAAGCTTTCTTT. Translated: CASSPRSNRGTEAFF. The variable domain in full, completed from reference TRBV7-9 and TRBJ1-1, reads DTGVSQNPRHKITKRGQNVTFRCDPISEHNRLYWYRQTLGQGPEFLTYFQNEAQLEKSRLLSDRFSAERPKGSFSTLEIQRTEQGDSAMYLCASSPRSNRGTEAFFGQGTRLTVV.

This clone was picked up one time. The V and J genes are TRBV7-9 and TRBJ1-2; no clear D. Germline values: CDR1 SEHNR, CDR2 FQNEAQ (reference sequence). The CDR3 is 13 amino acids. V lost 5 bases to trimming and J lost 8 bases, with 15 bases between them. CDR3 region: CASSPSAGGGYTF. In DNA form, the CDR3 reads TGTGCCAGCAGCCCCTCGGCGGGAGGCGGCTACACCTTC.

The chain joins TRBV5-6 to TRBJ2-1; TRBD1 matches 9 bases. This CDR3 has 15 residues. In germline, CDR1 is SGHDT, CDR2 YYEEEE. With V trimmed by 2 bases and J by 2 bases, 2 bases remained unmatched. The CDR3 loop reads CASSFRDRAYNEQFF. The CDR3 DNA reads as TGTGCCAGCAGCTTCCGGGACAGGGCCTACAATGAGCAGTTCTTC.

The chain combines TRBV7-2 with TRBJ2-3; D is undetermined. Germline CDR1 is SGHTA and CDR2 is FQGNSA. The CDR3 loop spans 12 amino acids. Trimming took 4 bases from V and 4 from J, leaving 6 bases between them. The DNA of the CDR3 is TGTGCCAGCAGCTCATACTCAGATACGCAGTATTTT. Protein: CASSSYSDTQYF.

The rearrangement uses TRBV19 and TRBJ1-3; tentative D call: TRBD1 (5 bases). Trimming removed 10 bases at V and 0 bases at J, with 13 bases between. CDR1 and CDR2 (germline): LNHDA, SQIVND (reference sequence). CDR3 length: 14 amino acids. In DNA form, the CDR3 reads TGTGCCACTATGAGGGACTACTCTGGAAACACCATATATTTT. Its protein is CATMRDYSGNTIYF. Based on the CDR3 plus reference TRBV19 and TRBJ1-3, the full variable domain is DGGITQSPKYLFRKEGQNVTLSCEQNLNHDAMYWYRQDPGQGLRLIYYSQIVNDFQKGDIAEGYSVSREKKESFPLTVTSAQKNPTAFYLCATMRDYSGNTIYFGEGSWLTVV.

This clone occurred a few times. The V call is TRBV9, the J call TRBJ1-1; 10 bases are shared with TRBD1. This CDR3 contains 16 residues. Losses at the gene ends were 2 bases for V and 5 bases for J; bases not matched to a gene: 9. Germline CDR1 is SGDLS and CDR2 is YYNGEE. The CDR3 region has the DNA TGTGCCAGCAGCGTGAGACGGACAGGGGGAGGAACTGAAGCTTTCTTT. This sequence encodes CASSVRRTGGGTEAFF.

The chain employs TRBV27 and TRBJ2-7; 9 bases agree with TRBD1. J lost 7 bases, V lost 3 bases, and 7 bases had no gene match. Germline V gene data show CDR1 as MNHEY and CDR2 as SMNVEV (reference sequence). The CDR3 spans 14 residues. The CDR3 loop is CASSFRQGDREQYF. CDR3 in DNA: TGTGCCAGCAGTTTTCGACAGGGGGATCGTGAGCAGTACTTC.

J is TRBJ1-1 and V is TRBV15; D unclear. V lost 1 base and J lost 0, with 9 bases in between. Germline lookup yields CDR1 LNHNV and CDR2 YYDKDF (reference sequence). This CDR3 spans 15 amino acids. Here the CDR3 DNA reads TGTGCCACCAGCAGAGGGAGCACGGTGAACACTGAAGCTTTCTTT. Translation gives CATSRGSTVNTEAFF.

The chain uses TRBV18 and TRBJ2-7; 8 bases are shared with TRBD2. Trimming took 5 bases from V and 3 from J; bases not matched to a gene: 3. CDR3 size: 13 residues. CDR1 KGHSH and CDR2 LQKENI come from the germline V gene. CDR3 bases: TGTGCCAGCTCAAAACTAGCGGACTACGAGCAGTACTTC. Translating gives CASSKLADYEQYF.

The V call is TRBV10-2, the J call TRBJ1-1; D possibly corresponds to TRBD1 (6 bases). Germline CDR1 WSHSY, CDR2 SAAADI. Trimming removed 4 bases at V and 2 bases at J, with 14 bases between. The CDR3 length is 15 residues. CDR3 coding DNA: TGCGCCAGCAGTGGATCACAGGGACTAAACACTGAAGCTTTCTTT. The encoded protein is CASSGSQGLNTEAFF.

This chain uses TRBV7-8 with TRBJ2-5; 12 positions match TRBD2. The trim removed 6 bases at V and 4 bases at J, leaving 6 bases unmatched. Germline V CDR1 and CDR2: SGHVS, FQNEAQ. The CDR3 loop spans 15 amino acids. The CDR3 DNA reads as TGTGCCAGCAGGACTAGCGGGAGAGGGGGAGAGACCCAGTACTTC. Its protein product is CASRTSGRGGETQYF.

There are a few counts of this clone. The chain uses TRBV29-1 and TRBJ1-1; D possibly corresponds to TRBD1 (6 bases). The CDR3 runs 13 residues. V lost 6 bases and J 3 bases, leaving 14 bases between the germline ends. Per the germline V gene, CDR1 is SQVTM and CDR2 is ANQGSEA. CDR3 in DNA: TGCAGCGTGCCGACAGGTGGGCACACTGAAGCTTTCTTT. Residues: CSVPTGGHTEAFF. Full variable domain (rest looked up from reference TRBV29-1 and TRBJ1-1): SAVISQKPSRDICQRGTSLTIQCQVDSQVTMMFWYRQQPGQSLTLIATANQGSEATYESGFVIDKFPISRPNLTFSTLTVSNMSPEDSSIYLCSVPTGGHTEAFFGQGTRLTVV.